One and the same sample provided the 26 T cell receptor beta chains below, sequenced in a study of T cells in localized non-small cell lung cancer. TCRdb's table, derived via immunoSEQ multiplex PCR, lists solely in-frame clones and lacks some. The data contain just under 30,000 clones, 70% to 90% of them singletons. Sample: peripheral blood, taken before any cancer treatment. These receptors were taken from a woman aged 40-75 years with stage I lung adenocarcinoma.

The rearrangement joins TRBV6-1 to TRBJ2-5, with D possibly being TRBD1 (7 bases). Germline loops: CDR1 MNHNS, CDR2 SASEGT. The CDR3 runs 14 residues. V lost 5 bases, J lost 2 bases, and 12 bases lay in between. CDR3 sequence: CASSSQGTQETQYF. Here the CDR3 DNA reads TGTGCCAGCAGTTCACAGGGGACTCAAGAGACCCAGTACTTC.

The chain links TRBV6-5 to TRBJ1-2; TRBD1 might be the D (6 bases). The CDR3 is made up of 13 amino acids. Germline CDR1 reads MNHEY; CDR2 reads SVGAGI. V dropped 7 bases and J dropped 8 bases, with 17 bases sitting between them. The CDR3 DNA reads TGTGCCAGCACCAAGGGGGACTACAGCGGCTACACCTTC. Translation gives CASTKGDYSGYTF.

The chain links TRBV7-9 to TRBJ1-2; TRBD1 matches 7 bases. Trimming removed 5 bases from V and 0 bases from J; junction bases left unmatched: 9. The CDR3 has 16 amino acids. In germline, CDR1 is SEHNR, CDR2 FQNEAQ (reference sequence). The CDR3 here is CASSTPRQGANYGYTF. The CDR3 DNA reads as TGTGCCAGCAGCACCCCTCGACAGGGTGCTAACTATGGCTACACCTTC.

The chain uses TRBV13 and TRBJ2-7; a weak D match, TRBD2 (6 bases). Per germline, CDR1 PRHDT and CDR2 FYEKMQ (reference sequence). The CDR3 has 14 residues. Trimming left V 3 bases short and J 4 bases short, with 13 bases between. CDR3 coding DNA: TGTGCCAGCAGCTTGGAGGGAGAGCGGTACGAGCAGTACTTC. This translates into CASSLEGERYEQYF.

The chain carries TRBV11-3 and TRBJ2-3; 7 nucleotides match TRBD1. After removal of 2 bases from V and 4 bases from J, the junction contained 3 bases not matched to a gene. This CDR3 has 14 amino acids. The germline CDR1 and CDR2 sequences are SGHNT and YENEEA. The CDR3: CASSLPGQPDTQYF. As DNA, the CDR3 is TGTGCCAGCAGCTTACCGGGACAGCCAGATACGCAGTATTTT.

The chain combines TRBV2 with TRBJ2-1; 9 bases are shared with TRBD1. This CDR3 is built from 18 residues. Germline CDR1 is SNHLY and CDR2 is FYNNEI. The V and J ends lost 6 bases and 3 bases, in that order; junction bases with no gene match: 15. CDR3 protein: CASRTGQGGGLIYNEQFF. For the CDR3, the DNA is TGTGCCAGCAGGACGGGACAGGGCGGTGGCCTGATCTACAATGAGCAGTTCTTC.

With respect to this clone: The germline gene is not matched at one end of the junction; a read error may be the cause. The chain links TRBV7-7 to TRBJ2-5; D is unclear. CDR3 length: 15 amino acids. Germline CDR1 is SSHAT and CDR2 is FNYEAQ (reference sequence). The CDR3 nucleotides read TGTGCTAGCAGCTCAGGCCCAGCAAACCAAGAGACCCAGTACTTC. Encoded protein: CASSSGPANQETQYF.

The rearrangement uses TRBV7-9 and TRBJ1-1; 10 positions agree with TRBD1. The germline V gene encodes CDR1 SEHNR and CDR2 FQNEAQ (reference sequence). The CDR3 totals 16 residues. V lost 4 bases and J lost 4; bases outside the gene matches: 9. This CDR3 is CASSSGQGTLGTEAFF. CDR3 DNA sequence: TGTGCCAGCAGCTCGGGACAGGGGACACTTGGCACTGAAGCTTTCTTT.

This clone was detected only once. This chain links TRBV7-9 with TRBJ1-6; D gene uncertain. Germline loops: CDR1 SEHNR, CDR2 FQNEAQ (reference sequence). V was trimmed by 2 bases and J by 8 bases, leaving 7 bases between them. This CDR3 comprises 13 residues. The CDR3 sequence is CASSLHRDSPLHF. CDR3 nucleotides: TGTGCCAGCAGCTTACATCGGGATTCACCCCTCCACTTT.

The V and J genes are TRBV6-1 and TRBJ2-7, with 11 nucleotides matching TRBD1. Germline V gives CDR1 MNHNS, CDR2 SASEGT. The ends lost 7 bases at V and 5 bases at J; junction bases unmatched: 7. The CDR3 spans 14 residues. CDR3 in DNA: TGTGCCAGCATCCTGGACAGGGGGCGAAACGAGCAGTACTTC. This sequence encodes CASILDRGRNEQYF.

V and J are TRBV9 and TRBJ2-5; 9 bases match TRBD1. After removal of 3 bases from V and 4 bases from J, the junction contained 7 bases not matched to a gene. Germline V gene lookup returns CDR1 SGDLS and CDR2 YYNGEE. The CDR3 consists of 15 residues. CDR3: CASSAGGQGGETQYF. The CDR3 coding sequence is TGTGCCAGCAGCGCCGGGGGACAGGGAGGAGAGACCCAGTACTTC.

The chain is built from TRBV2 and TRBJ2-7; a possible D gene is TRBD1 (5 bases). Per germline, CDR1 SNHLY and CDR2 FYNNEI. Trimming cost V 4 bases and J 7 bases, with 8 bases left between them. The CDR3 runs to 11 residues. The DNA of the CDR3 is TGTGCCAGCAGTGTACAGGCAGAGCAGTACTTC. It is translated as CASSVQAEQYF.

Turning to this clone: Other nucleotide sequences from this sample produce the same CDR3. This sequence joins TRBV6-5 and TRBJ2-1; 10 nucleotides line up with TRBD2. CDR1 is MNHEY, CDR2 SVGAGI, per germline. Germline trimming cut 7 bases from V and 5 bases from J; bases unmatched to any gene: 8. The CDR3 spans 15 residues. The CDR3 DNA sequence: TGTGCCAGCAAGACGGCAGCGGGAGGGAACAATGAGCAGTTCTTC. Translation gives CASKTAAGGNNEQFF.

The chain links TRBV2 to TRBJ2-7; TRBD1 matches at 7 bases. CDR1 SNHLY and CDR2 FYNNEI come from the germline V gene. J gave up 7 bases and V 3 bases, and 9 bases lay outside the gene matches. CDR3 length equals 14 residues. CDR3 nucleotides: TGTGCCAGCAGTGAGAGGTCAGGGGGTTGGGAGCAGTACTTC. It yields the protein CASSERSGGWEQYF.

The genes are TRBV7-3 and TRBJ2-6; D unclear. Germline assignment: CDR1 SGHTA and CDR2 FQGTGA. CDR3 length equals 12 residues. The CDR3 sequence: CAAGSGANVLTF. The CDR3 DNA is TGTGCTGCAGGCTCTGGGGCCAACGTCCTGACTTTC. Together with reference TRBV7-3 and TRBJ2-6, the CDR3 gives the full variable domain: GAGVSQTPSNKVTEKGKYVELRCDPISGHTALYWYRQSLGQGPEFLIYFQGTGAADDSGLPNDRFFAVRPEGSVSTLKIQRTERGDSAVYLCAAGSGANVLTFGAGSRLTVL.

The rearrangement joins TRBV4-1 to TRBJ1-5; D gene ambiguous. The V end was cut by 4 bases, the J end by 8 bases, with 21 bases between. Germline V CDR1 and CDR2: MGHRA, YSYEKL. The CDR3 is 16 amino acids. The CDR3 region is CASSPSTGISAEPQHF. DNA of the CDR3: TGCGCCAGCAGCCCGTCAACCGGGATCTCGGCCGAGCCCCAGCATTTT.

The chain couples TRBV6-1 to TRBJ2-7, with 9 bases lining up with TRBD1. CDR1 is MNHNS and CDR2 is SASEGT in the germline V gene. With 8 bases clipped from V and 4 bases from J, the junction kept 9 bases outside the gene matches. CDR3 length: 14 residues. CDR3 DNA sequence: TGTGCCAGCGCTACCGGGACAGGGAGTTACGAGCAGTACTTC. Protein: CASATGTGSYEQYF.

The chain uses TRBV19 and TRBJ2-6; 10 bases match TRBD1. The CDR3 is made up of 18 amino acids. Trimming removed 2 bases from V and 2 bases from J; junction bases left unmatched: 6. Germline V gene data show CDR1 as LNHDA and CDR2 as SQIVND (reference sequence). In nucleotides, the CDR3 is TGTGCCAGTAGTATAACTGGTGGGACAGGGGCTGGGGCCAACGTCCTGACTTTC. It yields the protein CASSITGGTGAGANVLTF.

Details on this clone: At one end, the junction sequence differs from germline, possibly due to a read error. The chain uses TRBV30 and TRBJ1-6; TRBD1 aligns across 7 bases. There are 13 residues in the CDR3. Per germline, CDR1 GTSNPN and CDR2 SVGIG (reference sequence). The CDR3 is CAWSPTDRRGDYF. The CDR3 DNA reads TGTGCCTGGAGTCCTACGGACAGGCGGGGGGATTACTTT.

This chain uses TRBV4-2 with TRBJ2-2; tentatively, D is TRBD2 (6 bases). The germline V gene encodes CDR1 LGHNA and CDR2 YNFKEQ. CDR3 length equals 14 residues. V lost 5 bases to trimming and J lost 6 bases, with 13 bases between them. In DNA form, the CDR3 reads TGTGCCAGCAGCTTTTCGGGGGTGGCCGGGGAGCTGTTTTTT. The encoded protein is CASSFSGVAGELFF.

CDR3 sequence reads: CASSLETYTEAFF. The CDR3 nucleotides are TGTGCCAGCAGCTTGGAGACGTACACTGAAGCTTTCTTT. The gene calls are TRBV5-6 and TRBJ1-1; D gene unclear. The CDR3 has 13 amino acids. Germline CDR1 is SGHDT and CDR2 is YYEEEE. Trimming left V 0 bases short and J 3 bases short, with 6 bases between.

The chain is built from TRBV5-5 and TRBJ2-3; TRBD1 matches 10 bases. Germline V lookup: CDR1 SGHKS, CDR2 YYEKEE (reference sequence). The CDR3 totals 16 residues. V lost 4 bases, J lost 4 bases, and 9 bases stayed unmatched. The CDR3: CASSPGTGARADTQYF. As DNA, the CDR3 is TGTGCCAGCAGCCCCGGGACAGGGGCGAGAGCAGATACGCAGTATTTT.

This sequence joins TRBV28 and TRBJ2-1; 12 positions agree with TRBD2. The CDR3 contains 19 residues. From germline, CDR1 is MDHEN and CDR2 SYDVKM. V shed 8 bases, J shed 1 base, and the junction held 15 bases outside the gene matches. The CDR3 spells CASGMASGREIGSYNEQFF. The DNA of the CDR3 is TGTGCCAGCGGGATGGCTAGCGGGAGGGAAATAGGGTCCTACAATGAGCAGTTCTTC. The entire variable domain, with the rest obtained from reference TRBV28 and TRBJ2-1, is as follows: DVKVTQSSRYLVKRTGEKVFLECVQDMDHENMFWYRQDPGLGLRLIYFSYDVKMKEKGDIPEGYSVSREKKERFSLILESASTNQTSMYLCASGMASGREIGSYNEQFFGPGTRLTVL.

The chain couples TRBV6-6 to TRBJ1-5; TRBD1 is a possible D gene (5 bases). Trimming pared 5 bases from V and 7 bases from J, leaving 15 bases between. This CDR3 is built from 14 residues. Germline V gene sequence: CDR1 MNHNY, CDR2 SVGAGI (reference sequence). CDR3 DNA: TGTGCCAGCAGTAGAGGGACGGCGGCACAGCCCCAGCATTTT. Translated: CASSRGTAAQPQHF.

V usage is TRBV27 and J usage is TRBJ1-1; TRBD1 matches 7 bases. Germline CDR1 is MNHEY and CDR2 is SMNVEV (reference sequence). The junction had 3 bases not matched to a gene; V was cut back by 2 bases and J by 3 bases. There are 14 residues in the CDR3. The CDR3 here is CASSLDRDYTEAFF. The CDR3 nucleotides read TGTGCCAGCAGTTTAGACAGGGATTACACTGAAGCTTTCTTT.

This clone showed up just a few times. The chain is built from TRBV19 and TRBJ2-5; TRBD2 agrees at 11 bases. The CDR3 is 17 amino acids. The trim removed 7 bases at V and 5 bases at J, leaving 15 bases unmatched. The germline CDR1 and CDR2 sequences are LNHDA and SQIVND (reference sequence). The CDR3 DNA sequence: TGTGCCAGTACACCTAGCGGGAGGAGAGGAGGTGGGGAGACCCAGTACTTC. Its translation is CASTPSGRRGGGETQYF.